The clone carrying this TCR beta chain was picked up a small number of times. The data derive from a study of T-cell reconstitution after alpha-beta-depleted transplantation in children. V dropped 7 bases and J dropped 5 bases, with 11 bases sitting between them. Germline V lookup: CDR1 SQVTM, CDR2 ANQGSEA. The CDR3 covers 11 residues. Unique molecular identifiers featured in how the TCRbeta library was prepared. Via MiXCR, TCRdb re-called the PCR reads, giving one row per CDR3 protein. The table includes roughly 610,000 distinct CDR3 sequences, roughly 10% detected once. The V and J genes are TRBV29-1 and TRBJ2-5, with D maybe TRBD1 (6 bases). Sequences were derived from PBMCs from the stem cell graft donor, sampled from the stem cell graft. The clonotype was recovered from a human donor who donated a stem cell graft to a child with acute myeloid leukemia. The CDR3 reads CSDRVGETQYF. The DNA of the CDR3 is TGCAGCGACAGGGTTGGGGAGACCCAGTACTTC. The full variable domain, completed using reference TRBV29-1 and TRBJ2-5, is SAVISQKPSRDICQRGTSLTIQCQVDSQVTMMFWYRQQPGQSLTLIATANQGSEATYESGFVIDKFPISRPNLTFSTLTVSNMSPEDSSIYLCSDRVGETQYFGPGTRLLVL.